Listed below are T cell receptor beta chains from one sample, sequenced in a study of T-cell memory formation after mild COVID-19. TCRdb re-called the 5' RACE reads with MiXCR, one entry per CDR3 protein. The profile shows roughly 600,000 distinct CDR3 sequences, about 20% of them singletons. Sequencing used PBMCs or a T cell subset sorted from them (not recorded which). These receptors came from an adult woman who had mild COVID-19 (a few samples of this study predate the infection). Cell type and time point are not known. Both conserved end residues are part of each CDR3. Each record gives: CDR3 length, V gene, J gene, CDR3 protein.

12,TRBV24-1,TRBJ2-2,CATSGEFGELFF
14,TRBV12-3/TRBV12-4,TRBJ1-1,CASSLRTRNTEAFF
14,TRBV18,TRBJ2-1,CASSPPASVNEQFF
14,TRBV5-1,TRBJ1-2,CASSQTVVDYGYTF
13,TRBV5-1,TRBJ2-7,CASRSPQNYEQYF
14,TRBV29-1,TRBJ2-3,CSGDQGSTADTQYF
16,TRBV5-1,TRBJ2-3,CASSQTGTGHTDTQYF
11,TRBV20-1,TRBJ2-1,CSARGDREQFF
14,TRBV20-1,TRBJ2-1,CSARFTLITDEQFF
12,TRBV5-6,TRBJ2-7,CASSLGRVEEHF
16,TRBV12-3/TRBV12-4,TRBJ2-7,CASSFGPTGGAYEQYF
14,TRBV28,TRBJ1-6,CASSYDRGPSPLHF
17,TRBV19,TRBJ2-7,CASSIALQGLGGYEQYF
13,TRBV20-1,TRBJ2-1,CSGTSGNYNEQFF
13,TRBV7-6,TRBJ2-3,CASSSGSGYTQYF
13,TRBV7-2,TRBJ2-7,CASSLASQPLQYF
14,TRBV5-1,TRBJ2-7,CASSTGQLSYEQYF
14,TRBV6-1,TRBJ1-2,CASSAREANYGYTF
18,TRBV12-3/TRBV12-4,TRBJ2-1,CASSLNAGIRVSYNEQFF
14,TRBV25-1,TRBJ1-1,CASNAGGYNTEAFF
15,TRBV7-2,TRBJ1-2,CASSLPHRNRYGYTF
15,TRBV7-3,TRBJ1-1,CASSLIPQVNTEAFF
18,TRBV29-1,TRBJ2-6,CSVEEWNRYSSGANVLTF
16,TRBV27,TRBJ1-1,CASSPQTGVLNTEAFF
13,TRBV20-1,TRBJ1-1,CSAGQGGNTEAFF
15,TRBV7-9,TRBJ1-1,CASSAFDRGGTEAFF
12,TRBV20-1,TRBJ1-5,CSAKGPSQPQHF
15,TRBV5-1,TRBJ2-3,CASSTYRGQADTQYF
17,TRBV7-9,TRBJ2-5,CASSPGPLAGVAETQYF
16,TRBV7-6,TRBJ2-5,CASSPDRIWGEETQYF
21,TRBV12-3/TRBV12-4,TRBJ2-7,CASSLDRGVWDRRLPSYEQYF
14,TRBV6-5,TRBJ2-1,CASSYSGQANEQFF
16,TRBV4-2,TRBJ2-5,CASSRGTSGSQETQYF
14,TRBV7-2,TRBJ2-7,CASSLRLQTAEQYF
15,TRBV5-1,TRBJ2-1,CASSPSSGGYNEQFF
17,TRBV7-9,TRBJ1-3,CASSSPRGYSSGNTIYF
15,TRBV2,TRBJ2-1,CASGWTSGNLGEQFF
15,TRBV18,TRBJ2-5,CASSPLTGYEETQYF
10,TRBV14,TRBJ2-3,CASSLKTQYF
15,TRBV11-2,TRBJ1-1,CASSLVSGQGTEAFF
14,TRBV18,TRBJ1-5,CASSPADQNQPQHF
15,TRBV27,TRBJ2-7,CASSLIGAGSYEQYF
12,TRBV4-1,TRBJ2-5,CASSQEGTGLRW
13,TRBV20-1,TRBJ2-3,CSPQTGGTDTQYF
14,TRBV27,TRBJ2-7,CASKEEGRTSEQYF
12,TRBV7-3,TRBJ2-1,CASSPHQNEQFF
12,TRBV19,TRBJ1-4,CASSIWAEKLFF
14,TRBV5-5,TRBJ2-5,CASAWDREQETQYF
16,TRBV7-8,TRBJ2-7,CASSLANGPSSYEQYF
12,TRBV12-3/TRBV12-4,TRBJ1-5,CASRGRDQPQHF
15,TRBV24-1,TRBJ2-1,CATSAGLAVYNEQFF
14,TRBV7-9,TRBJ2-1,CASSLVSGTNEQFF
13,TRBV30,TRBJ1-2,CAWKDTFNYGYTF
15,TRBV7-9,TRBJ2-2,CASSLVVTGSVELFF
15,TRBV6-6,TRBJ2-7,CASSPGTGVISEQYF
13,TRBV27,TRBJ1-2,CASSTQGRRGYTF